The 6 T cell receptor beta chains given below trace back to one sample, sequenced in a study of blood T cell repertoires in COVID-19. Profiling relied on immunoSEQ multiplex PCR, and the TCRdb table lists in-frame clones only, not all of them. This table holds roughly 90,000 clones, 85% found once. The sequenced sample was peripheral blood. The receptors stem from a man aged 50 or older with acute or convalescent COVID-19.

The chain combines TRBV27 with TRBJ1-2; D possibly corresponds to TRBD1 (6 bases). Trimming left V 4 bases short and J 8 bases short, with 14 bases between. The CDR3 contains 13 residues. Germline V gene sequence: CDR1 MNHEY, CDR2 SMNVEV (reference sequence). CDR3 in DNA: TGTGCCAGCAGTTCGGACAGTACTTCCGGCTACACCTTC. This codes for CASSSDSTSGYTF.

This chain joins TRBV19 and TRBJ2-1; 7 positions match TRBD1. Germline CDR1 is LNHDA and CDR2 is SQIVND (reference sequence). This CDR3 has 15 amino acids. Unmatched junction bases numbered 8, after V lost 4 bases and J lost 5 bases. The CDR3 DNA is TGTGCCAGTAGTACACACCGGGACAGAGACAATGAGCAGTTCTTC. Amino acid sequence: CASSTHRDRDNEQFF.

The genes are TRBV27 and TRBJ1-2; 8 bases agree with TRBD1. The CDR3 is 13 amino acids. CDR1 is MNHEY and CDR2 is SMNVEV in the germline V gene (reference sequence). The J segment lost 8 bases and the V segment lost 6 bases, leaving 8 bases of the junction unmatched. This CDR3 reads CASRITGGDGYTF. The CDR3, as DNA: TGTGCCAGCAGAATCACAGGGGGTGACGGCTACACCTTC.

The rearrangement links TRBV3-1 (or the pseudogene TRBV3-2) to TRBJ1-6, with 7 bases lining up with TRBD1. Unmatched junction bases numbered 10, after V lost 3 bases and J lost 8 bases. The CDR3 runs to 16 residues. Germline CDR1 is LGHDT and CDR2 is YNNKEL (reference sequence). The CDR3 spells CASSHHKGATDSPLHF. The CDR3 coding sequence is TGTGCCAGCAGCCACCACAAGGGGGCGACGGATTCACCCCTCCACTTT.

The genes are TRBV3-1 (or the pseudogene TRBV3-2) and TRBJ2-1; TRBD2 agrees at 7 bases. Trimming at V came to 3 bases and at J to 9 bases, leaving 14 bases not matched to a gene. The CDR3 has 16 amino acids. Germline V gene lookup returns CDR1 LGHDT and CDR2 YNNKEL (reference sequence). CDR3: CASSQTRTSATGEQFF. CDR3 nucleotides: TGTGCCAGCAGCCAGACTCGCACTAGCGCCACCGGTGAGCAGTTCTTC.

This sequence joins TRBV6-5 and TRBJ2-7; TRBD1 is a possible D gene (6 bases). Between the trimmed V and J ends, which lost 5 bases and 6 bases, there was a span of 20 bases. Germline CDR1 MNHEY, CDR2 SVGAGI. The CDR3 length is 15 residues. The CDR3 is CASSHDGTRLFEQYF. The CDR3, as DNA: TGTGCCAGCAGTCACGACGGGACAAGGCTCTTCGAGCAGTACTTC.